The 6 T cell receptor beta chains listed next were all sequenced from one sample in a study of preoperative IRX-2 immunotherapy in early breast cancer. The treatment is: preoperative locoregional IRX-2 cytokine immunotherapy. This table comes from immunoSEQ multiplex PCR, and its TCRdb copy is limited to in-frame clones, with some not included. There are more than 30,000 clones in the sample; nearly 90% occur only once, and 1.6% lies in the top ten. This specimen consisted of tumor tissue, obtained after IRX-2 immunotherapy. These receptors were obtained from a human donor with breast cancer.

The chain employs TRBV7-6 and TRBJ1-2, with D possibly being TRBD1 (6 bases). Germline V gene lookup returns CDR1 SGHVS and CDR2 FNYEAQ. This CDR3 comprises 15 residues. Trimming took 2 bases from V and 4 from J, leaving 14 bases between them. CDR3 protein: CASSLSTDRFYGYTF. The CDR3 DNA follows: TGTGCCAGCAGCTTATCGACTGACAGGTTCTATGGCTACACCTTC.

This clone was seen only a few times. Germline and junction disagree at one end, which may indicate a read error. This chain links TRBV6-8 with TRBJ1-2, with a weak D call TRBD1 (6 bases). The CDR3 runs 15 residues. The germline V gene has CDR1 MNHGY and CDR2 SAAAGT. CDR3 region: CAISGPVGGQLGYTF. The CDR3, as DNA: TGTGCCATCAGTGGACCCGTAGGGGGTCAACTCGGCTACACCTTC.

This sequence joins TRBV28 and TRBJ2-3; 8 bases map to TRBD1. The V gene's germline CDR1 is MDHEN and CDR2 SYDVKM. Losses at the gene ends were 3 bases for V and 4 bases for J; bases not matched to a gene: 6. CDR3 length equals 15 residues. This CDR3 reads CASSLTGTGSDTQYF. The CDR3 nucleotides read TGTGCCAGCAGTTTGACCGGGACAGGTTCAGATACGCAGTATTTT.

The CDR3 DNA reads TGTGCCAGCACCCGCCAGGGATTCGGCAATCAGCCCCAGCATTTT. It yields the protein CASTRQGFGNQPQHF. This chain uses TRBV7-1 with TRBJ1-5; D is possibly TRBD1 (5 bases). TRBV7-1 is an open reading frame whose function is uncertain. The CDR3 length is 15 residues. The ends were cut back, 7 bases at V and 2 bases at J, with 15 bases in the middle.

The V gene is TRBV6-8, the J gene TRBJ2-7, with 7 bases lining up with TRBD1. CDR3 size: 14 residues. Germline loops: CDR1 MNHGY, CDR2 SAAAGT. V was pared by 5 bases and J by 5 bases, with 9 bases of the junction left unmatched. CDR3: CASSNRDRVDEQYF. The DNA for the CDR3 is TGTGCCAGCAGTAACCGAGACAGGGTCGACGAGCAGTACTTC.

The chain links TRBV12-1 to TRBJ2-7; TRBD1, the table's D call, was not compared with the DNA. TRBV12-1 represents a pseudogene. This CDR3 spans 14 amino acids. CDR3: CASSFKGVTYEQYV. The CDR3 nucleotides read TGTGCCAGCAGCTTTAAAGGGGTGACATACGAGCAGTACGTC.